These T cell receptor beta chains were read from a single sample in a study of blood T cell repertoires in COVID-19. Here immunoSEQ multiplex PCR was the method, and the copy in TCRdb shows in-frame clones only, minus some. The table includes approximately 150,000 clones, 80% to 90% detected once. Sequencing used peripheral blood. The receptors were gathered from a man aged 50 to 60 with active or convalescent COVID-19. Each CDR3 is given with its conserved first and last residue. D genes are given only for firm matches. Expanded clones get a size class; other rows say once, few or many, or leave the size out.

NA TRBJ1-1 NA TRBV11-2 TGTGCCAGCAGCTTACGCACTGAAGCTTTCTTT CASSLRTEAFF
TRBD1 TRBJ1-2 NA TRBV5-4 TGTGCCAGCAGCTTGGCCCAGGGGGCTAACTATGGCTACACCTTC CASSLAQGANYGYTF
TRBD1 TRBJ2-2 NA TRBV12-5 TGTGCTAGTGGTTTGGTGAGAGGACAGGGTAGCACCGGGGAGCTGTTTTTT CASGLVRGQGSTGELFF
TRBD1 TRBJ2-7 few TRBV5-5 TGTGCCAGCATCCCCGGGACAGGGGTAAGCTCCTACGAGCAGTACTTC CASIPGTGVSSYEQYF
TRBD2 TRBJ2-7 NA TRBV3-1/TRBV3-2 TGTGCCAGCAGCTCAAGACTAGCGCTCTACGAGCAGTACTTC CASSSRLALYEQYF
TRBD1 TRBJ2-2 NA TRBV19 TGTGCCAGCGGGTGGACAGGGTCGTCGGCCGGGGAGCTGTTTTTT CASGWTGSSAGELFF
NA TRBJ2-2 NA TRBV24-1 TGTGCCACCAGTGATTTGACAGGGTCGGGCACCGGGGAGCTGTTTTTT CATSDLTGSGTGELFF
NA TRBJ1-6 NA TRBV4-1 TGCGCCAGCAGCTCAACCCCCGTTAGTAATTCACCCCTCCACTTT CASSSTPVSNSPLHF
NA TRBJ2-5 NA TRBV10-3 TGTGCCATCATGTCAGGGTACGGGGAGACCCAGTACTTC CAIMSGYGETQYF
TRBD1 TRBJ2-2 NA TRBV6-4 TGTGCCAGTAGACAACAAGGGACAGGGAACACCGGGGAGCTGTTTTTT CASRQQGTGNTGELFF
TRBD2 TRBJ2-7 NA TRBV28 TGTGCCAGCAGTCCGACTAGCGGGAGAGCTGACGAGCAGTACTTC CASSPTSGRADEQYF
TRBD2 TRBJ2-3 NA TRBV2 TGTGCCAGCAGTGAAGAGAGGAGGGAGGGAGATACGCAGTATTTT CASSEERREGDTQYF
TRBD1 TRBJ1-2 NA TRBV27 TGTGCCAGCAGTTTATACGACAGGGGCTATGGCTACACCTTC CASSLYDRGYGYTF
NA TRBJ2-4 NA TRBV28 TGTGCCAGCAGTCCCCGGACATTTCTGGCCAAAAACATTCAGTACTTC CASSPRTFLAKNIQYF
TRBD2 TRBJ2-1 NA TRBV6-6 TGTGCCAGCAAACACACTAGCGGGAGTCCCAATGAGCAGTTCTTC CASKHTSGSPNEQFF
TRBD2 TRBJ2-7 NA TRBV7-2 TGTGCCAGCAGCCTTGGACGGGGAGGGGAGCAGTACTTC CASSLGRGGEQYF
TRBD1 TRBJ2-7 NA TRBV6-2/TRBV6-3 TGTGCCAGCAGCCTAACAGGGGCTCCCTACGAGCAGTACTTC CASSLTGAPYEQYF